These 22 T cell receptor beta chains were sequenced from one sample in a study of blood T cell repertoires in COVID-19. Sequenced by immunoSEQ multiplex PCR; TCRdb stores in-frame clones only, minus some. This sample has 85,000 to 100,000 clones, with approximately 80% found just once. Sequencing was carried out using peripheral blood. These receptor sequences come from a man at least 80 years old with COVID-19, enrolled during active disease.

This rearrangement joins TRBV6-5 to TRBJ1-2; weak D call: TRBD1 (5 bases). The CDR3 sequence is 12 residues long. V lost 6 bases and J 13 bases, leaving 18 bases between the germline ends. CDR1 is MNHEY, CDR2 SVGAGI, per germline. The CDR3 loop reads CASRRIREGLTF. The CDR3 DNA is TGTGCCAGCAGAAGGATCAGGGAAGGTCTCACCTTC.

This clone was detected once. The J gene is TRBJ1-2, the V gene TRBV2; D may be TRBD1 (6 bases). CDR1 and CDR2 (germline): SNHLY, FYNNEI. This CDR3 has 16 residues. V lost 3 bases and J 4 bases, leaving 18 bases between the germline ends. CDR3: CASSDPQGESGYGYTF. CDR3 coding DNA: TGTGCCAGCAGTGATCCACAGGGAGAATCAGGCTATGGCTACACCTTC.

The chain couples TRBV19 to TRBJ1-6, with a weak D call TRBD1 (5 bases). The CDR3 contains 13 residues. The V and J ends lost 7 bases and 8 bases respectively, with 12 bases between them. The germline gives CDR1 LNHDA, CDR2 SQIVND (reference sequence). The CDR3 DNA follows: TGTGCCAGTAAGGAGACAGTTGATTCACCCCTCCACTTT. Translated, it gives CASKETVDSPLHF.

The J gene is TRBJ2-3, the V gene TRBV13, with TRBD1 matching 7 bases. This CDR3 region has 15 residues. Per the germline V gene, CDR1 is PRHDT and CDR2 is FYEKMQ (reference sequence). After removal of 4 bases from V and 0 bases from J, the junction contained 4 bases not matched to a gene. The CDR3 region is CASSSTGKSTDTQYF. The DNA for the CDR3 is TGTGCCAGCAGCTCGACAGGGAAAAGCACAGATACGCAGTATTTT.

The rearrangement joins TRBV19 to TRBJ2-1; D might be TRBD1 (6 bases). The CDR3 totals 15 residues. Germline CDR1 and CDR2: LNHDA and SQIVND (reference sequence). Trimming left V 5 bases short and J 0 bases short, with 11 bases between. CDR3 nucleotides: TGTGCCAGTAGTGAGCAGGGGACCTCCTACAATGAGCAGTTCTTC. Translation: CASSEQGTSYNEQFF. Variable domain in full (rest from reference TRBV19 and TRBJ2-1): DGGITQSPKYLFRKEGQNVTLSCEQNLNHDAMYWYRQDPGQGLRLIYYSQIVNDFQKGDIAEGYSVSREKKESFPLTVTSAQKNPTAFYLCASSEQGTSYNEQFFGPGTRLTVL.

The V and J genes are TRBV6-5 and TRBJ2-1; 9 bases map to TRBD2. Germline CDR1 MNHEY, CDR2 SVGAGI. V trimming: 6 bases; J trimming: 5 bases; junction bases outside the gene matches: 5. The CDR3 runs to 14 residues. The CDR3 spells CASRRAGGNNEQFF. The CDR3 bases are TGTGCCAGCAGGAGGGCGGGGGGGAACAATGAGCAGTTCTTC.

The chain combines TRBV5-1 with TRBJ1-2, with 7 bases lining up with TRBD1. There are 13 residues in the CDR3. Germline CDR1 SGHRS, CDR2 YFSETQ. Trimming removed 1 base from V and 5 bases from J; junction bases left unmatched: 2. DNA for the CDR3: TGCGCCAGCAGCTTGACAGGGGTTTATGGCTACACCTTC. Its translation: CASSLTGVYGYTF.

This chain uses TRBV30 with TRBJ2-6, with D unclear. Germline-derived CDR1 and CDR2 are GTSNPN and SVGIG (reference sequence). The CDR3 runs 14 residues. The V end was cut by 2 bases, the J end by 0 bases, with 5 bases between. The CDR3 reads CAWSFRSGANVLTF. CDR3 nucleotides: TGTGCCTGGAGTTTCCGCTCTGGGGCCAACGTCCTGACTTTC.

This rearrangement joins TRBV5-6 to TRBJ1-5; 8 nucleotides agree with TRBD1. The V segment lost 3 bases and the J segment 1 base; nucleotides outside the gene matches: 3. Looked up from germline, CDR1 is SGHDT and CDR2 is YYEEEE. The CDR3 is 15 residues long. CDR3 in DNA: TGTGCCAGCAGCTCAGGGGGCAGCAGCAATCAGCCCCAGCATTTT. It codes for CASSSGGSSNQPQHF.

The chain recombines TRBV5-1 with TRBJ1-1; 7 nucleotides align to TRBD1. V lost 4 bases, J lost 5 bases, and 8 bases stayed unmatched. CDR1 is SGHRS and CDR2 is YFSETQ in the germline V gene. The CDR3 totals 14 residues. CDR3 nucleotide sequence: TGCGCCAGCAGCCTTAGACAGGGCGGTACTGAAGCTTTCTTT. Translation: CASSLRQGGTEAFF.

The chain links TRBV30 to TRBJ1-4; 10 positions agree with TRBD1. Germline CDR1 GTSNPN, CDR2 SVGIG (reference sequence). The CDR3 has 15 amino acids. V lost 0 bases, J lost 8 bases, and 6 bases stayed unmatched. For the CDR3, the DNA is TGTGCCTGGAGTGTACAGACAGGGGGCGACGAAAAACTGTTTTTT. Protein product: CAWSVQTGGDEKLFF. The variable domain in full, with the rest retrieved from reference TRBV30 and TRBJ1-4, is SQTIHQWPATLVQPVGSPLSLECTVEGTSNPNLYWYRQAAGRGLQLLFYSVGIGQISSEVPQNLSASRPQDRQFILSSKKLLLSDSGFYLCAWSVQTGGDEKLFFGSGTQLSVL.

This clone was recorded only once. The chain uses TRBV10-1 and TRBJ2-7; 7 nucleotides match TRBD2. Losses at the gene ends were 5 bases for V and 7 bases for J; bases not matched to a gene: 8. Germline-derived CDR1 and CDR2 are WNHNN and SYGVQD (reference sequence). The CDR3 totals 13 residues. CDR3 amino acids: CASSNLAAGEQYF. The CDR3 nucleotides read TGCGCCAGCAGTAATCTAGCGGCGGGGGAGCAGTACTTC.

This chain joins TRBV7-6 and TRBJ1-6, with D unclear. The V and J ends lost 5 bases and 8 bases respectively, with 16 bases between them. Germline CDR1 is SGHVS and CDR2 is FNYEAQ. CDR3 length: 15 residues. The CDR3 is CASSQDKAIYSPLHF. Written as DNA, the CDR3 is TGTGCCAGCAGCCAAGACAAGGCCATATATTCACCCCTCCACTTT.

The chain joins TRBV29-1 to TRBJ1-1; the D is unclear. Trimming took off 1 base at V and 4 bases at J, with 10 bases between the two ends. CDR3 length: 13 amino acids. Germline CDR1 is SQVTM and CDR2 is ANQGSEA. CDR3 bases: TGCAGCGTTGAAGGACCGTCGGGCACTGAAGCTTTCTTT. Its translation is CSVEGPSGTEAFF.

The rearrangement uses TRBV30 and TRBJ1-3; D call uncertain. The V and J ends lost 4 bases and 3 bases respectively, with 4 bases between them. Germline V gene data show CDR1 as GTSNPN and CDR2 as SVGIG (reference sequence). The CDR3 is 11 amino acids. In DNA form, the CDR3 reads TGTGCCTGGAATAGTGGAAACACCATATATTTT. This sequence encodes CAWNSGNTIYF.

The chain couples TRBV19 to TRBJ2-5; 8 nucleotides match TRBD1. The CDR3 is 18 residues long. V lost 5 bases and J lost 5; bases outside the gene matches: 19. Germline V gene data show CDR1 as LNHDA and CDR2 as SQIVND (reference sequence). The CDR3 loop reads CASSPRSGGAQAGETQYF. The CDR3 DNA is TGTGCCAGTAGTCCGCGATCAGGGGGCGCGCAGGCTGGGGAGACCCAGTACTTC.

The chain has TRBV11-3 and TRBJ1-1, with 8 bases aligning to TRBD1. Trimming took 4 bases from V and 4 from J; bases not matched to a gene: 11. The CDR3 consists of 16 residues. Germline CDR1 is SGHNT and CDR2 is YENEEA. The CDR3 reads CASSSEWTGPTTEAFF. The CDR3 region has the DNA TGTGCCAGCAGCTCCGAGTGGACAGGGCCAACCACTGAAGCTTTCTTT.

The chain employs TRBV5-1 and TRBJ1-6, with 7 bases aligning to TRBD1. The V gene end was trimmed by 4 bases and the J gene end by 13 bases; junction bases not matched to a gene: 14. Germline values: CDR1 SGHRS, CDR2 YFSETQ. CDR3 length: 15 amino acids. The CDR3 nucleotides read TGCGCCAGCAGCGAGAGACAGGGACCCGAGGGGCCCCTCCACTTT. Translated, it gives CASSERQGPEGPLHF.

This clone appeared a few times. J is TRBJ2-7 and V is TRBV18, with a possible D match to TRBD1 (6 bases). CDR1 KGHSH and CDR2 LQKENI come from the germline V gene. Trimming left V 2 bases short and J 3 bases short, with 11 bases between. The CDR3 is made up of 14 amino acids. CDR3 region: CASSPWGPNYEQYF. CDR3 DNA sequence: TGTGCCAGCTCACCATGGGGGCCCAACTACGAGCAGTACTTC.

The chain has TRBV18 and TRBJ2-2; 11 bases fit TRBD1. This CDR3 comprises 18 residues. With 0 bases clipped from V and 4 bases from J, the junction kept 7 bases outside the gene matches. Germline V gene lookup returns CDR1 KGHSH and CDR2 LQKENI. CDR3 in DNA: TGTGCCAGCTCACCACCTGGACAGGGGGCTTGGGGCACCGGGGAGCTGTTTTTT. This sequence encodes CASSPPGQGAWGTGELFF.

This clone was picked up a small number of times. This chain connects TRBV12-3 or TRBV12-4 to TRBJ2-5; D may be TRBD2 (7 bases). V lost 6 bases, J lost 6 bases, and 14 bases lay in between. CDR3 size: 13 residues. For the CDR3, the DNA is TGTGCCAGCAGACCCGCGGGGGCCCAGACCCAGTACTTC. Encoded protein: CASRPAGAQTQYF.

This clone came up a few times. The chain links TRBV15 to TRBJ1-4; D is perhaps TRBD1 (5 bases). V was cut by 1 base and J by 7 bases, with 13 bases left in between. The CDR3 loop spans 15 amino acids. Germline V gene data show CDR1 as LNHNV and CDR2 as YYDKDF (reference sequence). Here the CDR3 reads CATSRGAGMGEKLFF. CDR3 coding DNA: TGTGCCACCAGCAGAGGAGCAGGGATGGGTGAAAAACTGTTTTTT. Together with reference TRBV15 and TRBJ1-4, the CDR3 gives the full variable domain: DAMVIQNPRYQVTQFGKPVTLSCSQTLNHNVMYWYQQKSSQAPKLLFHYYDKDFNNEADTPDNFQSRRPNTSFCFLDIRSPGLGDTAMYLCATSRGAGMGEKLFFGSGTQLSVL.